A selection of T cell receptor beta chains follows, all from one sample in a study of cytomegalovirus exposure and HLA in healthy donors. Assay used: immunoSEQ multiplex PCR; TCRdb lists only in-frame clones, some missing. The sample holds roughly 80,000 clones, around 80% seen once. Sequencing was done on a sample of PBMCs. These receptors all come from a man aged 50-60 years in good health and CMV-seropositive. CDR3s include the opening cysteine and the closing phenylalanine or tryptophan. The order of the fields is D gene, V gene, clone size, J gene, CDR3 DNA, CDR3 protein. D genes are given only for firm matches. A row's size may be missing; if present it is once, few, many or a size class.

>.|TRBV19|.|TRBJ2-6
TGTGCCAGTAGTGCCGACAGGCTTGGGGCCAACGTCCTGACTTTC
CASSADRLGANVLTF
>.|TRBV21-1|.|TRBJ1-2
TGTGCCAGCAGCAACGGCGGGACAGGTGTCTATGGCTACACCTTC
CASSNGGTGVYGYTF
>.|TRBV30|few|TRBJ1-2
TGTGCCTGGAGCCCACAGGGACCCTACTATGGCTACACCTTC
CAWSPQGPYYGYTF
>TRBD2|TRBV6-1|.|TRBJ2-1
TGTGCCAGCAGACCTAGCGGGAGCTACAATGAGCAGTTCTTC
CASRPSGSYNEQFF
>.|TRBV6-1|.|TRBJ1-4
TGTGCCAGCTCCGCGGGGGGGCTGGGTGAAAAACTGTTTTTT
CASSAGGLGEKLFF
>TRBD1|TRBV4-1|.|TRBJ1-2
TGCGCCAGCAGCCACACACAGGGGCTGAGAGGCTACACCTTC
CASSHTQGLRGYTF
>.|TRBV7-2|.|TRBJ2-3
TGTGCCAGCAGCTTAGTGGGAGGAACAGATACGCAGTATTTT
CASSLVGGTDTQYF
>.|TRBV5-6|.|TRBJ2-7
TGTGCCAGCAGCTTGTCCGGGATCTCCTACGAGCAGTACTTC
CASSLSGISYEQYF
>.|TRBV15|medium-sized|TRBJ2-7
TGTGCCACCAGGTCCCCCGACAGCTACGAGCAGTACTTC
CATRSPDSYEQYF
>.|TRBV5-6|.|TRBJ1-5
TGTGCCAGCAGCCTCGGACAGATTAGCAATCAGCCCCAGCATTTT
CASSLGQISNQPQHF
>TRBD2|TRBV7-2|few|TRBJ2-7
TGTGCCAGCAGCGCCCTAGCGGGAGGTCCCTACGAGCAGTACTTC
CASSALAGGPYEQYF
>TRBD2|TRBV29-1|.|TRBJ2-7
TGCAGCGTTGAAATACTAGCGGGTAAGGGCGAGCAGTACTTC
CSVEILAGKGEQYF
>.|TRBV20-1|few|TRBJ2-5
TGCAGTGCGTACAGGGTGGAGACCCAGTACTTC
CSAYRVETQYF
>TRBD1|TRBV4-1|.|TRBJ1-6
TGCGCCAGCCAGGACAGGGTCGTAATCCACTTT
CASQDRVVIHF
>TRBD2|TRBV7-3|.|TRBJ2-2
TGTGCCAGCAGCTTACTAGCGGGAGGGCCGAGGACCGGGGAGCTGTTTTTT
CASSLLAGGPRTGELFF
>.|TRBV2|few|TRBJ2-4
TGTGCCAGCAGGAGGGAGAAAGCCAAAAACAGTCAGTACTTC
CASRREKAKNSQYF
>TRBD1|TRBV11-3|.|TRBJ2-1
TGTGCCAGCAGCTTAGTGGGACAGGGGTATGAGCAGTTCTTC
CASSLVGQGYEQFF
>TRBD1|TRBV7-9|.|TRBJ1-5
TGTGCCAGCAGTGGGGGACAGATCAATCAGCCCCAGCATTTT
CASSGGQINQPQHF
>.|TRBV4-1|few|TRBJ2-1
TGCGCCAGCAGCCAAATAAATGATGAGCAGTTCTTC
CASSQINDEQFF
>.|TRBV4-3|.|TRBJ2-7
TGCGCCAGCAGCCAAGAACTAATTACACAGGGAATTGGCTACGAGCAGTACTTC
CASSQELITQGIGYEQYF
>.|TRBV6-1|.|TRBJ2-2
TGTGCCAGCAGTGAATCTTTTTCGGAGGGTCCGAACACCGGGGAGCTGTTTTTT
CASSESFSEGPNTGELFF
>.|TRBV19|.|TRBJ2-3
TGTGCCAGTAGTATGGGGGCAGGGGAGGGAGCAGATACGCAGTATTTT
CASSMGAGEGADTQYF
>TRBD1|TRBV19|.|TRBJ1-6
TGTGCCAGTAGTACGACAGGGAAGTCCTCACCCCTCCACTTT
CASSTTGKSSPLHF
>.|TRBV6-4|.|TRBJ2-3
TGTGCCAGCAGGGAGAGAGATACGCAGTATTTT
CASRERDTQYF
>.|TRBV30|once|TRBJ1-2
TGTGCCTGGAGTCCGGGTGTGGGCTACACCTTC
CAWSPGVGYTF
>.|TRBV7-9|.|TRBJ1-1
TGTGCCAGCAGGACGCACCAGGGGACTGAAGCTTTCTTT
CASRTHQGTEAFF
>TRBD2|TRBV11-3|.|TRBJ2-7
TGTGCCAGCAGCTTAGAGGCGGGAGTCTACGAGCAGTACTTC
CASSLEAGVYEQYF